Listed below are T cell receptor beta chains from one sample, sequenced in a study of Ad26.COV2.S vaccination and SARS-CoV-2 variants. Assay used: immunoSEQ multiplex PCR; TCRdb lists only in-frame clones, some missing. The sample yields some 520,000 clones, 70% to 90% seen once. Sequencing used peripheral blood, obtained in a trial of Ad26.COV2.S vaccine versus placebo. Every receptor here comes from a person between 18 and 60 years old who received the Ad26.COV2.S COVID-19 vaccine or a placebo. Both conserved end residues are part of each CDR3. D genes are given only for firm matches. Where a row states a size, it is once, few, many or the class of an expanded clone; other rows omit it.

clone size	V gene	J gene	D gene	CDR3 DNA	CDR3 protein
NA	TRBV7-9	TRBJ2-1	TRBD1	TGTGCCAGCAGCGACGGACAGGTTTACAATGAGCAGTTCTTC	CASSDGQVYNEQFF
NA	TRBV9	TRBJ2-7	NA	TGTGCCAGCAGCGCCACAGGGGAGGACGAGCAGTACTTC	CASSATGEDEQYF
NA	TRBV28	TRBJ2-6	NA	TGTGCCAGCAGTCCCGCGACCCATGCTGGGGCCAACGTCCTGACTTTC	CASSPATHAGANVLTF
NA	TRBV10-3	TRBJ2-7	NA	TGTGCCATCAGTGACACTAGCAGGAGTTACGAGCAGTACTTC	CAISDTSRSYEQYF
NA	TRBV7-3	TRBJ2-1	TRBD2	TGTGCCAGCAGCACCGAGATTAGCGGGAGAGGGTCCTACAATGAGCAGTTCTTC	CASSTEISGRGSYNEQFF
NA	TRBV19	TRBJ1-1	NA	TGTGCCAGTAGTATTCAGGGCCCGAACACTGAAGCTTTCTTT	CASSIQGPNTEAFF
NA	TRBV19	TRBJ1-5	NA	TGTGCCAGTAGTATCCTGCAGGGCAATCAGCCCCAGCATTTT	CASSILQGNQPQHF
NA	TRBV10-3	TRBJ2-1	NA	TGTGCCATCAGTGAGGTGGGGTGGGAGCAGTTCTTC	CAISEVGWEQFF
NA	TRBV30	TRBJ1-4	NA	TGTGCCTGGAGTGTAGGTGGGGGCCCCGGTAATGAAAAACTGTTTTTT	CAWSVGGGPGNEKLFF
few	TRBV19	TRBJ1-1	NA	TGTGCCAGTAGTATCCAGGGGCGAACTGAAGCTTTCTTT	CASSIQGRTEAFF
NA	TRBV28	TRBJ2-1	NA	TGTGCCAGCGGGGCCCCGGGCGTTCCCAATGAGCAGTTCTTC	CASGAPGVPNEQFF
NA	TRBV28	TRBJ2-3	NA	TGTGCCAGCAGTTTGGGGGCGGTCGGCACAGATACGCAGTATTTT	CASSLGAVGTDTQYF
NA	TRBV28	TRBJ1-5	TRBD1	TGTGCCAGCAGTTCCATTGGGGGACAGGGATATCAGCCCCAGCATTTT	CASSSIGGQGYQPQHF
NA	TRBV6-5	TRBJ1-2	NA	TGTGCCAGCAGTCCCGGGGCAGGCCTTAACTATGGCTACACCTTC	CASSPGAGLNYGYTF
once	TRBV11-2	TRBJ2-1	TRBD2	TGTGCCAGCAGCTTATCAAGCGGGAGGGCCTATAATGAGCAGTTCTTC	CASSLSSGRAYNEQFF
few	TRBV3-1/TRBV3-2	TRBJ2-1	NA	TGTGCCAGCAGCCCCCCGCGGCAGGGGCCCTACAATGAGCAGTTCTTC	CASSPPRQGPYNEQFF
NA	TRBV6-5	TRBJ2-5	TRBD1	TGTGCCAGCCTATCGGGACAGAGGGAGACCCAGTACTTC	CASLSGQRETQYF
NA	TRBV30	TRBJ2-3	NA	TGTGCCTGGGAGGGTGTCTGGGAGCAGTATTTT	CAWEGVWEQYF
NA	TRBV5-8	TRBJ2-1	TRBD2	TGTGCCAGCTCTAGCACCGGACTAGCGGGAAGCTCCTACAATGAGCAGTTCTTC	CASSSTGLAGSSYNEQFF
NA	TRBV5-1	TRBJ1-1	TRBD1	TGCGCCAGCAGCTTGGGCGGGACAGGGTTGAGGAACACTGAAGCTTTCTTT	CASSLGGTGLRNTEAFF
NA	TRBV18	TRBJ2-1	NA	TGTGCCAGCTCATCATCGCAACGGCAGCGGGACATTGAGCAGTTCTTC	CASSSSQRQRDIEQFF
NA	TRBV27	TRBJ2-1	TRBD1	TGTGCCAGCAGGGGACAGGGAGTCAATGAGCAGTTCTTC	CASRGQGVNEQFF
few	TRBV20-1	TRBJ1-2	NA	TGCAGTGCTAGTTTACAGATTAACTATGGCTACACCTTC	CSASLQINYGYTF
NA	TRBV4-3	TRBJ1-3	NA	TGCGCCAGCAGCCAAGAGGTTTCAAGCTCTGGAAACACCATATATTTT	CASSQEVSSSGNTIYF
once	TRBV5-1	TRBJ2-3	NA	TGCGCCAGCAGACGGGACTCCACAGATACGCAGTATTTT	CASRRDSTDTQYF
NA	TRBV19	TRBJ2-1	NA	TGTGCCAGTAGTCCTGGGACTTCGGAGGGGAATGAGCAGTTCTTC	CASSPGTSEGNEQFF
NA	TRBV6-4	TRBJ1-6	TRBD1	TGTGCCAGCAGTAGGGGGCCGGGTAATTCACCCCTCCACTTT	CASSRGPGNSPLHF
NA	TRBV5-6	TRBJ2-1	NA	TGTGCCAGCAGCTCCCGACTGCCGATCTCCTACAATGAGCAGTTCTTC	CASSSRLPISYNEQFF
few	TRBV7-2	TRBJ1-2	NA	TGTGCCAGCAGCCCCAGGCCATGGGGCTACACCTTC	CASSPRPWGYTF
NA	TRBV19	TRBJ2-7	NA	TGTGCCAGTAGTAACTCCGGGACTGGCGGATACGAGCAGTACTTC	CASSNSGTGGYEQYF
NA	TRBV19	TRBJ1-2	NA	TGTGCCAGTAGCCATGGGGCAGACCTCTATGGCTACACCTTC	CASSHGADLYGYTF
NA	TRBV12-5	TRBJ2-5	TRBD1	TGTGCTAGTGGTCCAACAGGGGGCGCGGTCCAAGAGACCCAGTACTTC	CASGPTGGAVQETQYF
NA	TRBV19	TRBJ2-1	TRBD2	TGTGCCAGTAGTATCATCAGCGGGAGCTCCTACAATGAGCAGTTCTTC	CASSIISGSSYNEQFF
NA	TRBV28	TRBJ2-7	NA	TGTGCCAGCAGTTTATCGGGAGCTAAGGCGGGCGAGCAGTACTTC	CASSLSGAKAGEQYF
NA	TRBV2	TRBJ2-2	TRBD2	TGTGCCAGCAGACTCGCCGTAGCGGGGAACACCGGGGAGCTGTTTTTT	CASRLAVAGNTGELFF
once	TRBV10-3	TRBJ2-3	TRBD2	TGTGCCATCAGTGGACTAGCGGGAGGAAGGGCAGATACGCAGTATTTT	CAISGLAGGRADTQYF
NA	TRBV7-8	TRBJ2-7	NA	TGTGCCAGCAGCTTAGTTAGCGACTACGAGCAGTACTTC	CASSLVSDYEQYF
NA	TRBV5-6	TRBJ2-4	NA	TGTGCCAGCAGCTCCCCCGGCAAAAACATTCAGTACTTC	CASSSPGKNIQYF
NA	TRBV24-1	TRBJ2-1	NA	TGTGCCACCAGTGACGGGCACCCGAGCTCCTACAATGAGCAGTTCTTC	CATSDGHPSSYNEQFF
NA	TRBV5-6	TRBJ2-7	TRBD2	TGTGCCAGCAGCCCACTGAGCGGGATCCTCAACGAGCAGTACTTC	CASSPLSGILNEQYF
NA	TRBV2	TRBJ2-7	TRBD1	TGTGCCGACCGGGACAGGGTGAACGAGCAGTACTTC	CADRDRVNEQYF
few	TRBV18	TRBJ1-5	NA	TGTGCCAGCTCACAGGGGAGCGAAAGCAATCAGCCCCAGCATTTT	CASSQGSESNQPQHF
NA	TRBV13	TRBJ2-3	NA	TGTGCCAGCAGCTTCGCTCTCGGGGCGGATACGCAGTATTTT	CASSFALGADTQYF
once	TRBV27	TRBJ2-6	NA	TGTGCCAGCACTTCTTCTGGGGCCAACGTCCTGACTTTC	CASTSSGANVLTF
NA	TRBV5-4	TRBJ2-4	TRBD1	TGTGCCAGCAGCGTGACAGGGTTAGGTAACATTCAGTACTTC	CASSVTGLGNIQYF
NA	TRBV24-1	TRBJ2-5	TRBD2	TGTGCCACCAGTCTAGGACTAGCGGGAGGGTGGGTCCAAGAGACCCAGTACTTC	CATSLGLAGGWVQETQYF
NA	TRBV7-2	TRBJ2-7	NA	TGTGCCAGCAGCGAAGACAGACTATACGAGCAGTACTTC	CASSEDRLYEQYF
NA	TRBV5-5	TRBJ1-2	NA	TGTGCCAGCAGCCAACCGGGAACAGGACCCTATGGCTACACCTTC	CASSQPGTGPYGYTF
NA	TRBV18	TRBJ1-5	NA	TGTGCCAGCTCACCACAGCCTAATCAGCCCCAGCATTTT	CASSPQPNQPQHF
NA	TRBV10-3	TRBJ2-7	TRBD2	TGTGCCATCCGACGGACTAGGGGCGAGCAGTACTTC	CAIRRTRGEQYF
NA	TRBV6-6	TRBJ1-1	NA	TGTGCCAGCACCCGCGGCGTACCTTTCTTT	CASTRGVPFF
NA	TRBV5-4	TRBJ2-1	TRBD2	TGTGCCAGCAGCGAGGGACTAGCTAATGAGCAGTTCTTC	CASSEGLANEQFF
NA	TRBV19	TRBJ1-6	NA	TGTGCCAGTAGTTCCAGGCACGATTCACCCCTCCACTTT	CASSSRHDSPLHF
once	TRBV6-2/TRBV6-3	TRBJ1-3	NA	TGTGCCAGCAGCGAAACCCAGCTCTCTGGAAACACCATATATTTT	CASSETQLSGNTIYF
NA	TRBV7-6	TRBJ2-4	NA	TGTGCCAGCAGCTTAGCGATCCCGGGGTTTGGAGCCAAAAACATTCAGTACTTC	CASSLAIPGFGAKNIQYF